What follows describes a single T cell receptor beta chain. Antigen unknown. MiXCR was run by TCRdb on the reads, yielding one entry per CDR3 protein. The data hold roughly 800,000 distinct CDR3 sequences, with about 27% observed a single time. The data were obtained in a study of T cell repertoires in cytomegalovirus infection. The CDR3 extends over 15 amino acids. Trimming left V 3 bases short and J 3 bases short, with 11 bases between. The receptor's source is a human donor in good health (CMV status not recorded). Some clones in this sample may be carry-over from other donors' samples. The chain combines TRBV12-3 or TRBV12-4 with TRBJ1-4; D is possibly TRBD1 (5 bases). Source: cultured CD8+ T cells from PBMCs, taken from culture after CMV antigen stimulation. CDR3 sequence reads: CASSLTAGSNEKLFF. CDR3 nucleotide sequence: TGTGCCAGCAGTTTGACCGCAGGGTCTAATGAAAAACTGTTTTTT.